The clone carrying this T cell receptor (beta chain) was counted a few times. Mouse names are used for the genes. The read terminates 4 residues before the CDR3 end, so the remaining end is supplied by the germline J gene. Following extraction, RNA underwent reverse transcription to cDNA, which served as the sequencing template. Libraries were prepared by immunoSEQ multiplex PCR; TCRdb keeps only in-frame clonotypes and omits some of them. The sample shows around 100,000 clones, none of them appearing just once. This specimen comes from a study of CD8+ T cells in alopecia areata. The V gene's germline CDR1 is NSQYPW and CDR2 LRSPGD (reference sequence). V lost 4 bases, J lost 2 bases, and 8 bases lay in between. The CDR3 covers 14 residues.

This receptor was taken from a C3H/HeJ mouse with alopecia areata. The strain's MHC haplotype is H2-k. Sequencing was performed on lesional skin. The chain carries TRBV1 and TRBJ2-2; weak D call: TRBD2 (5 bases). The CDR3 bases that were read are TGCACCTGCAGTGGATGGACTAACACCGGG. Amino acid sequence: CTCSGWTNTG. From start to end, the CDR3 is CTCSGWTNTGQLYF.